A selection of T cell receptor beta chains follows, all from one sample in a study of sequential checkpoint blockade in melanoma. Sequenced by immunoSEQ multiplex PCR; TCRdb stores in-frame clones only, minus some. The sample lists approximately 6,800 clones; roughly 20% were seen once. The sequences come from tumor tissue (inferred from file names), collected from a patient given nivolumab and ipilimumab in sequence. The source is a human donor with melanoma. Each CDR3 is given with its conserved first and last residue. D genes are given only for firm matches. Not all rows give a size; the values are once, few, many and, for expanded clones, a class.

TRBJ2-7 TRBD2 TRBV11-3 few TGTGCCAGCAGCTTAACTAGCGCTCACTACGAGCAGTACTTC CASSLTSAHYEQYF
TRBJ2-2 TRBD1 TRBV11-3 NA TGTGCCAGCAGTCGGGACAGTATAACCGGGGAGCTGTTTTTT CASSRDSITGELFF
TRBJ1-2 TRBD1 TRBV6-8 many TGTGCCAGCAGTTATACAGGGGAGGAAGTGTGGTACACCTTC CASSYTGEEVWYTF
TRBJ2-3 NA TRBV6-8 NA TGTGCCAGCAGTTACGGGCAGGTCACAGATACGCAGTATTTT CASSYGQVTDTQYF
TRBJ1-3 TRBD1 TRBV28 few TGTGCCAGCAGTTTAGGGGACAGCGGTATAGGAAACACCATATATTTT CASSLGDSGIGNTIYF
TRBJ1-6 TRBD1 TRBV30 NA TGTGCCTGTCAGCCGGGACAGGGTTCACCCCTCCACTTT CACQPGQGSPLHF
TRBJ2-7 TRBD2 TRBV19 medium-sized TGTGCCAGTAGTAAAACTAGCGGGGGTTCCAACGAGCAGTACTTC CASSKTSGGSNEQYF
TRBJ2-7 NA TRBV23-1 few TGCGCCAGCAGCCCCAGGGTATCGGACGAGCAGTACTTC CASSPRVSDEQYF
TRBJ1-1 NA TRBV5-1 NA TGCGCCAGCAGCCCTGGGGGGGCTGGGGCTGAAGCTTTCTTT CASSPGGAGAEAFF
TRBJ2-3 NA TRBV11-3 many TGTGCCAGCAGCTTATCCCCTACTAGCACCACAGATACGCAGTATTTT CASSLSPTSTTDTQYF
TRBJ1-6 TRBD1 TRBV5-1 few TGCGCCAGCAGCTTGACAGGGGTCAATTCACCCCTCCACTTT CASSLTGVNSPLHF
TRBJ2-7 TRBD1 TRBV11-3 NA TGTGCCAGCAGCTCCCCAGGGGGCCCCGGCTACGAGCAGTACTTC CASSSPGGPGYEQYF
TRBJ2-2 TRBD1 TRBV6-8 medium-sized TGTGCCAGCAGCCCCGGGACAGAAGACACCGGGGAGCTGTTTTTT CASSPGTEDTGELFF
TRBJ1-5 NA TRBV19 once TGTGCCAGTAGTACCGAAGGGGCGGCGAATCAGCCCCAGCATTTT CASSTEGAANQPQHF
TRBJ2-5 TRBD2 TRBV11-3 NA TGTGCCAGCAGCCCCCCCCGACTAGCGGGGCAAGAGACCCAGTACTTC CASSPPRLAGQETQYF
TRBJ1-2 TRBD1 TRBV28 NA TGTGCCAGCAGCCTGGGGACAGGGATTCGTGGCTACACCTTC CASSLGTGIRGYTF
TRBJ2-2 NA TRBV6-8 NA TGTGCCAGCAGTTATCTTATGGACACCGGGGAGCTGTTTTTT CASSYLMDTGELFF
TRBJ1-2 NA TRBV6-8 medium-sized TGTGCCAGCAGTTACTGGACAGCTAACTATGGCTACACCTTC CASSYWTANYGYTF
TRBJ2-5 TRBD1 TRBV11-3 few TGTGCCAGCAGCTATGGACAGGGACAGGAGACCCAGTACTTC CASSYGQGQETQYF
TRBJ1-1 NA TRBV10-3 many TGTGCCAGCCGAAAGGCCCCCGGGGACGGGACTGAAGCTTTCTTT CASRKAPGDGTEAFF
TRBJ2-7 TRBD2 TRBV9 many TGTGCCAGCAGCCCGAGCGGGGAGAGCTCCTACGAGCAGTACTTC CASSPSGESSYEQYF
TRBJ1-1 TRBD1 TRBV6-8 many TGTGCCAGCAGTCACCAGACAGGGATGGGCACTGAAGCTTTCTTT CASSHQTGMGTEAFF
TRBJ1-1 NA TRBV6-8 medium-sized TGTGCCATCAGTACGTACCGAATCACCCTCGTGTATTCCACTGAAGCTTTCTTT CAISTYRITLVYSTEAFF
TRBJ1-1 TRBD1 TRBV12-5 medium-sized TGTGCTAGTGGTTTTAGGGGGCCGAGCACTGAAGCTTTCTTT CASGFRGPSTEAFF
TRBJ1-2 TRBD1 TRBV11-3 many TGTGCCAGCAGCTTCCTGGGACAGGCCTTTGATGGCTACACCTTC CASSFLGQAFDGYTF
TRBJ1-4 NA TRBV11-3 few TGTGCCAGCAGCCGAGGACAGTCAACTAATGAAAAACTGTTTTTT CASSRGQSTNEKLFF
TRBJ1-6 NA TRBV7-6 few TGTGCCAGCAGCTATCAGGGGTTTAGTTCACCCCTCCACTTT CASSYQGFSSPLHF
TRBJ2-1 TRBD2 TRBV11-3 NA TGTGCCAGCAGCTTAGAGACGGGGGGGACCTACAATGAGCAGTTCTTC CASSLETGGTYNEQFF
TRBJ1-2 NA TRBV30 few TGTGCCTGGAGTGGGGCTGGGAGCGGCTACACCTTC CAWSGAGSGYTF
TRBJ1-1 TRBD1 TRBV19 NA TGTGCCAGTAGTCGGGAGGGACAGGGACGAGCTTTCTTT CASSREGQGRAFF
TRBJ2-3 NA TRBV19 NA TGTGCCAGTAGTATGGAGGGAGCGAGCACAGATACGCAGTATTTT CASSMEGASTDTQYF
TRBJ2-5 NA TRBV11-3 few TGTGCCAGCAGCTTCAGAGGGGGGGTTTACGTAGAGACCCAGTACTTC CASSFRGGVYVETQYF
TRBJ2-3 TRBD2 TRBV11-3 few TGTGCCAGCAGCTTGGCGGGGGGGCCTGTGGCAGATACGCAGTATTTT CASSLAGGPVADTQYF
TRBJ2-7 TRBD2 TRBV7-6 NA TGTGCCAGCAGCTCCCGGGGGGGGTTGAGTACCTACGAGCAGTACTTC CASSSRGGLSTYEQYF
TRBJ1-1 NA TRBV5-1 NA TGCGCCAGCAGCCTCGACAGCCTGAACACTGAAGCTTTCTTT CASSLDSLNTEAFF
TRBJ1-1 NA TRBV29-1 few TGCAGCGTCCGAGAACAGCAGAACACTGAAGCTTTCTTT CSVREQQNTEAFF
TRBJ2-2 NA TRBV6-8 NA TGTGCCAGCAGTTACTCGATGGCGGCAGTGGGTTCCGGGGAGCTGTTTTTT CASSYSMAAVGSGELFF
TRBJ1-4 TRBD1 TRBV18 few TGTGCCAGCTCGCGGGGACAGGGGAGCGCAACTAATGAAAAACTGTTTTTT CASSRGQGSATNEKLFF
TRBJ2-5 TRBD1 TRBV11-3 many TGTGCCAGCAGCTCCGTCGGGGCAGGGGGCAGGGGGACCCAGTACTTC CASSSVGAGGRGTQYF
TRBJ1-4 NA TRBV11-3 many TGTGCCAGCAGCTCGGGGGCTTTTAAAGAAAAACTGTTTTTT CASSSGAFKEKLFF
TRBJ1-3 NA TRBV11-3 few TGTGCCAGCAGCCAAGGTTTCTTATTGTCGGGGGTTAGCTCTGGAAACACCATATATTTT CASSQGFLLSGVSSGNTIYF
TRBJ2-3 NA TRBV14 few TGTGCCAGCAGCCCTCTTCGACAGGCCAAGAGCCAGGGGTCCAGGGATACGCAGTATTTT CASSPLRQAKSQGSRDTQYF
TRBJ1-1 NA TRBV19 medium-sized TGTGCCAGTAGTATCCCCAGGCGTTTGAACACTGAAGCTTTCTTT CASSIPRRLNTEAFF
TRBJ2-1 TRBD2 TRBV11-3 few TGTGCCAGCAGCTACCTAGCGGGGGTGGCTAATGAGCAGTTCTTC CASSYLAGVANEQFF
TRBJ2-6 NA TRBV19 once TGTGCCAGTAGCCCCGGGAGCTCTGGGGCCAACGTCCTGACTTTC CASSPGSSGANVLTF
TRBJ2-5 TRBD1 TRBV5-1 few TGCGCCAGCAGCTTGGGAGGCCAGGGGGTCCGAGAGACCCAGTACTTC CASSLGGQGVRETQYF